This T cell receptor beta chain was identified in a study of circulating CD8 cells and anti-PD-1 response in melanoma. Sorting of live CD3+CD8+TCRalphabeta+ cells by PD-1 and/or TIGIT gave four subsets. TCR libraries were prepared from roughly 14 ng of total RNA with the QIAseq Immune Repertoire TCR panel. TCRdb called the reads again in MiXCR, with one record for every CDR3 protein. The table lists 600 to 850 distinct CDR3 sequences, 9.5% to 15% of them singletons. This CDR3 has 14 residues. Germline values: CDR1 SGHTA, CDR2 FQGNSA. V was cut by 3 bases and J by 4 bases, with 9 bases left in between.

The TCR was taken from a human donor with melanoma. The rearrangement uses TRBV7-2 and TRBJ2-2, with a weak D call TRBD2 (5 bases). Sequences were derived from CD8+ T cells from PBMCs, sampled at baseline or after one month of anti-PD-1 therapy (not recorded which). The CDR3 DNA reads as TGTGCCAGCAGCTTTTTTGCGGGCACCGGGGAGCTGTTTTTT. This codes for CASSFFAGTGELFF.